This paragraph reports one TCR beta chain. The target of this receptor is not known. No base quality values were provided; no much bigger clone lies one nucleotide off. The immunoSEQ Assay, a bias-controlled multiplex PCR, was used to amplify TCRbeta CDR3 regions from genomic DNA. From the authors' description of their analysis: The number of nucleated cells in each sample was estimated by amplification of reference gene primers within the assay. To quantify the absolute abundance of each unique TCRbeta CDR3 rearrangement, sequence reads were collapsed and filtered. For each sample, productive Simpson clonality was calculated as the square root of Simpson's diversity index across productive rearrangements. This immuneACCESS table, as held by TCRdb, lists in-frame sequences with V and J called but not all clones. Of the missing ones, under half trace to an unresolved V gene in checked studies; the others have no known cause. The DNA was the basis for D and trimming; V, J and clone size are from that table. The sample contains around 69,000 clones, 75% to 85% of them found a single time. The ten most abundant clones make up approximately 25% of the sample.

The data belong to a study of blood T cell repertoires in COVID-19 (dated by TCRdb to between 2020 and 2021). Background on the whole study: Samples covering the acute and convalescent phases of COVID-19 were provided by collaborators in the United States, Italy and Spain. The prospective study material was composed of cDNA or gDNA derived from T cells, B-cell-depleted T cells, or PBMCs. Deeply sampled blood TCRbeta repertoires from subjects exposed to, actively infected with, or recovered from COVID-19 were included in the dataset. The repertoires were made available in a free public database intended to serve as a resource for research on the immune response to SARS-CoV-2. The samples were drawn from two sources: the first 160 participants of the ongoing ImmuneRACE study, and about 1,300 subjects contributed by 6 global collaborators. The sample metadata nearly always contained a de-identified subject ID, COVID-19 status, age in years and sex. Where available, HLA class I and class II types were obtained from metadata supplied by the sample provider rather than from assay-based typing.

The CDR3 starts with the cysteine, ends with the phenylalanine, and has 15 residues. Only the CDR3 DNA stays, 45 bases, in frame from base 1. CDR1 SNHLY and CDR2 FYNNEI are derived from the germline V gene. The V end loses 6 bases and the J end loses 7 bases, and a stretch of 18 bases separates them. Results and caveats for the whole study, not just this receptor: Clinical and demographic metadata were provided uncurated, with the amount varying by source and participant.

Whole blood was collected in K2EDTA tubes by collaborating institutions according to the institutions' own protocols. For TCRbeta analysis, collaborators shipped samples as frozen whole blood, isolated PBMCs, or DNA extracted from either of those sample types. The TCR sequence derives from a man aged 50 to 60 with acute or convalescent COVID-19. In this chain, TRBV2 is recombined with TRBJ2-2; the D gene is perhaps TRBD1, on 7 matching bases. The source material was peripheral blood. The CDR3 amino acid sequence is: CASSGLQGWDGELFF. The sequence in DNA is TGTGCCAGCAGCGGACTACAGGGGTGGGACGGGGAGCTGTTTTTT.